This T cell receptor (beta chain) came from a study of T cell responses to AZD1222 COVID-19 vaccine. CDR1 SGDLS and CDR2 YYNGEE come from the germline V gene. The CDR3 loop spans 15 amino acids. Trimming took 0 bases from V and 1 from J; bases not matched to a gene: 2. Using immunoSEQ multiplex PCR, the repertoire was profiled, and TCRdb retains in-frame clones only, with some absent. The sample lists 120,000 to 150,000 clones, under 95% seen once, with roughly 7.5% in the top ten. Only one count was recorded for this clone. This chain links TRBV9 with TRBJ2-5; 8 nucleotides match TRBD2. The specimen comprised peripheral blood, sampled 28 days after the second dose of the MenACWY control vaccine. The origin of this receptor is an adult who received the MenACWY meningococcal vaccine as a control. Written as DNA, the CDR3 is TGTGCCAGCAGCGTAGCGGGGGGGACCCAAGAGACCCAGTACTTC. This translates into CASSVAGGTQETQYF.